Listed here are 7 T cell receptor beta chains from one sample, sequenced in a study of shared clonotypes between healthy human individuals. Libraries were prepared by immunoSEQ multiplex PCR; TCRdb keeps only in-frame clonotypes and omits some of them. The sample has roughly 680,000 clones, roughly two thirds seen once. Sequenced sample: memory CD4+ T cells sorted from blood. As for subset: CD45RA-negative fraction. Every receptor here comes from a woman in her thirties in good health.

The genes are TRBV2 and TRBJ1-1; the match to TRBD1 covers 7 bases. The V segment lost 7 bases and the J segment 7 bases; nucleotides outside the gene matches: 15. The CDR3 is 15 amino acids. Germline CDR1 reads SNHLY; CDR2 reads FYNNEI. As DNA, the CDR3 is TGTGCCAGCAACGAACAGGGGTTGGGTTTCGTTGAAGCTTTCTTT. Translation: CASNEQGLGFVEAFF.

The chain joins TRBV10-3 to TRBJ2-2, with 9 positions matching TRBD2. The J segment lost 5 bases and the V segment lost 10 bases, leaving 14 bases of the junction unmatched. This CDR3 has 16 amino acids. Germline loops: CDR1 ENHRY, CDR2 SYGVKD. This CDR3 reads CATGTSIPRWTGELFF. CDR3 DNA: TGTGCCACCGGGACTAGCATACCGCGATGGACCGGGGAGCTGTTTTTT.

This clone was seen repeatedly, ten times or more. The chain has TRBV6-1 and TRBJ2-6; 7 bases align to TRBD1. There are 18 residues in the CDR3. The V gene end was trimmed by 4 bases and the J gene end by 0 bases; junction bases not matched to a gene: 9. The germline V gene has CDR1 MNHNS and CDR2 SASEGT. CDR3 sequence: CASSAKGASVSGANVLTF. CDR3 sequence (DNA): TGTGCCAGCAGTGCCAAGGGGGCTTCAGTCTCTGGGGCCAACGTCCTGACTTTC.

The rearrangement joins TRBV11-2 to TRBJ2-7; TRBD2 matches at 7 bases. The V segment lost 5 bases and the J segment 5 bases; nucleotides outside the gene matches: 9. The CDR3 has 14 residues. Germline V gene data show CDR1 as SGHAT and CDR2 as FQNNGV. CDR3 DNA: TGTGCCAGCAGCCGACCGGGGAGGGGCGACGAGCAGTACTTC. Amino acid sequence: CASSRPGRGDEQYF.

This clone was found a few times. The J gene is TRBJ2-3, the V gene TRBV6-1, with D possibly matching TRBD1 (5 bases). The CDR3 length is 14 residues. V was clipped by 7 bases and J by 3 bases, with 14 bases between them. Germline V lookup: CDR1 MNHNS, CDR2 SASEGT. CDR3 protein: CASKLDTGTDTQYF. The CDR3 DNA sequence: TGTGCCAGCAAGTTGGACACTGGGACAGATACGCAGTATTTT.

The rearrangement uses TRBV29-1 and TRBJ1-6; 8 bases agree with TRBD1. CDR3 length: 13 amino acids. Trimming cost V 7 bases and J 7 bases; bases outside gene matches: 6. Germline V gene lookup returns CDR1 SQVTM and CDR2 ANQGSEA. The CDR3 DNA reads TGCAGCGCCGGGGACAGGATAAATTCACCCCTCCACTTT. Protein sequence: CSAGDRINSPLHF.

The chain employs TRBV2 and TRBJ1-1; 7 bases map to TRBD1. This CDR3 comprises 12 residues. After removal of 6 bases from V and 14 bases from J, the junction contained 12 bases not matched to a gene. CDR1 is SNHLY and CDR2 is FYNNEI in the germline V gene. The CDR3 DNA follows: TGTGCCAGCAGGACCGACAGGGCCCGATTATTCTTT. Translation: CASRTDRARLFF.